This T cell receptor (beta chain) was obtained from a study of OX40 agonist ivuxolimab in advanced cancers. Some clones are missing from TCRdb's copy, which holds only in-frame ones; the method was immunoSEQ multiplex PCR. This table holds some 81,000 clones, around four fifths found once. Between the trimmed V and J ends, which lost 3 bases and 4 bases, there was a span of 10 bases. CDR1 and CDR2 from the germline V gene are SGHVS and FNYEAQ. CDR3 size: 14 residues. In the case of this clone: The sample contains more than one DNA sequence encoding this CDR3.

The TCR was taken from an adult with an advanced solid tumor such as melanoma, head and neck, liver or kidney cancer. The sample consisted of CD4+ or CD8+ T cells sorted from blood, taken in a trial of the OX40 agonist ivuxolimab. The chain couples TRBV7-6 to TRBJ1-5, with D perhaps TRBD1 (6 bases). CDR3 protein: CASSLTDSNQPQHF. The CDR3 DNA reads as TGTGCCAGCAGCTTGACGGACAGTAATCAGCCCCAGCATTTT.